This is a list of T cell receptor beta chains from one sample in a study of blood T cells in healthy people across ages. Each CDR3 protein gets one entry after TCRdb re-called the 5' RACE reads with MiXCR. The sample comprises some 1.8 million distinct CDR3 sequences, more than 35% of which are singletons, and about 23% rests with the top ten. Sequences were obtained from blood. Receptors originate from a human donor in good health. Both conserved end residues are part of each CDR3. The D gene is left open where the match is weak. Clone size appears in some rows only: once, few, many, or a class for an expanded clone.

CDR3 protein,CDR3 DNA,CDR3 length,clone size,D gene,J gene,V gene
CASSLTGTAYNEQFF,TGCGCCAGCAGCCTAACCGGGACAGCTTACAATGAGCAGTTCTTC,15,NA,TRBD1,TRBJ2-1,TRBV5-1
CASSLVRPDKETQYF,TGCGCCAGCAGCTTGGTTCGCCCGGACAAAGAGACCCAGTACTTC,15,NA,NA,TRBJ2-5,TRBV5-1
CSVCVAGEGEAFF,TGCAGCGTTTGTGTCGCAGGGGAGGGTGAAGCTTTCTTT,13,NA,NA,TRBJ1-1,TRBV29-1
CSAVSGRGADTQYF,TGCAGCGCCGTGAGCGGGAGGGGCGCAGATACGCAGTATTTT,14,NA,TRBD2,TRBJ2-3,TRBV29-1
CASNADRAIETQYF,TGTGCCAGCAACGCGGACAGGGCGATAGAGACCCAGTACTTC,14,NA,TRBD1,TRBJ2-5,TRBV7-2
CASSPGHRNTEAFF,TGTGCCAGCAGCCCGGGACACCGAAACACTGAAGCTTTCTTT,14,NA,NA,TRBJ1-1,TRBV12-3/TRBV12-4
CSVAQTPNTGELFF,TGCAGCGTTGCACAGACCCCGAACACCGGGGAGCTGTTTTTT,14,NA,NA,TRBJ2-2,TRBV29-1
CASKRQIMNTEAFF,TGTGCCAGTAAAAGACAGATCATGAACACTGAAGCTTTCTTT,14,NA,NA,TRBJ1-1,TRBV28
CASSLWGEDTEAFF,TGTGCCAGCAGTTTGTGGGGAGAGGACACTGAAGCTTTCTTT,14,NA,NA,TRBJ1-1,TRBV12-3/TRBV12-4
CASRPGGNEQFF,TGTGCCAGCAGGCCCGGGGGGAATGAGCAGTTCTTC,12,few,TRBD2,TRBJ2-1,TRBV2
CASSRGRGGERDIQYF,TGTGCCAGCAGCCGAGGGAGGGGCGGAGAAAGAGACATCCAGTACTTC,16,NA,TRBD2,TRBJ2-7,TRBV14
CAGSLGSGGKDTQYF,TGCGCCGGCAGCTTGGGTAGTGGGGGTAAAGATACGCAGTATTTT,15,few,NA,TRBJ2-3,TRBV5-1
CSVVFRGRNGTEAFF,TGCAGTGTTGTGTTCAGGGGGCGAAACGGCACTGAAGCTTTCTTT,15,few,TRBD1,TRBJ1-1,TRBV29-1
CASSQVLGESNQPQHF,TGCGCCAGCAGCCAAGTTCTAGGGGAAAGCAATCAGCCCCAGCATTTT,16,NA,NA,TRBJ1-5,TRBV4-3
CASSQDRAGGLSSYNEQFF,TGTGCCAGCAGCCAAGATCGAGCGGGGGGCCTCAGCTCCTACAATGAGCAGTTCTTC,19,NA,TRBD2,TRBJ2-1,TRBV4-2
CASSPGLAGLQETQYF,TGCGCCAGCAGCCCAGGACTAGCGGGTCTCCAAGAGACCCAGTACTTC,16,many,TRBD2,TRBJ2-5,TRBV5-1
CASSFGNMREAFF,TGTGCCAGCAGTTTTGGGAACATGAGAGAAGCTTTCTTT,13,once,NA,TRBJ1-1,TRBV28
CSVALGGFINEQFF,TGCAGCGTTGCACTAGGGGGTTTTATAAATGAGCAGTTCTTC,14,NA,NA,TRBJ2-1,TRBV29-1